The T cell receptor (beta chain) under discussion was sequenced for a study of radiotherapy plus CTLA-4 blockade in lung cancer. Study-level points and caveats: Blood TCR clones of tumor origin expanded after radiotherapy plus ipilimumab.

Germline loops: CDR1 SNHLY, CDR2 FYNNEI. This CDR3 contains 18 residues. The V and J ends lost 6 bases and 9 bases, in that order; junction bases with no gene match: 22. Turning to this clone: Its specificity is unknown.

Patients in the study, people with chemo-refractory metastatic non-small-cell lung cancer, received focal radiation plus ipilimumab CTLA-4 blockade. Only in-frame clones appear in the TCRdb table, and some are missing; sequencing was by immunoSEQ multiplex PCR. The sample lists 35,000 to 50,000 clones; approximately 70% were seen once. This TCR was sampled from a human donor with non-small cell lung cancer who had a complete response to radiotherapy plus ipilimumab. This chain connects TRBV2 to TRBJ1-3; 8 bases align to TRBD1. Here the sequenced sample was peripheral blood, taken from a patient treated with radiotherapy plus ipilimumab. The CDR3 is CASRGDRDRRPGFSTIYF. For the CDR3, the DNA is TGTGCCAGCAGGGGTGACCGGGACAGGCGGCCGGGGTTCTCCACCATATATTTT.